The clone carrying this T cell receptor (beta chain) has only one observation. The antigen is not known. The source of the sample is a study of cytomegalovirus exposure and HLA in healthy donors. The PCR employed 60 Vbeta primers together with 13 Jbeta primers. In the authors' methods: Roughly 11 million of the 80 million or so unique TCR beta chains counted in a later analysis were shared. TCRdb keeps only in-frame clones here, not all; method: immunoSEQ multiplex PCR. Clone size and V and J calls were adopted from that table, with D and trimming inferred from the DNA. The profile covers about 160,000 clones, with approximately 71% appearing a single time and just under 5% taken by the ten largest. General observations from the study: Altogether, around 160 TCR beta chains were recorded as cytomegalovirus-associated.

The V and J ends lost 7 bases and 1 base respectively, with 14 bases between them. The CDR3 contains 14 residues. CDR1 and CDR2 (germline): SNHLY, FYNNEI. The chain carries TRBV2 and TRBJ2-7, with a tentative D call TRBD1 (6 bases). This receptor was identified in a male donor in good health and CMV-seronegative. Input material: PBMCs. The CDR3: CASTSGTLSYEQYF. CDR3 sequence (DNA): TGTGCCAGCACCTCAGGGACACTTTCCTACGAGCAGTACTTC.